Reported below is one T cell receptor (beta chain). The sample comes from a study of blood T cell repertoires in COVID-19. Study background: PBMCs, B-cell-depleted T cells, or T cells provided the cDNA or gDNA that made up the material.

Some clones are missing from TCRdb's copy, which holds only in-frame ones; the method was immunoSEQ multiplex PCR. Found here are about 83,000 clones, approximately 86% of them singletons; the top ten hold under 8.5%. Per germline, CDR1 SGHTS and CDR2 YDEGEE. Trimming shortened V by 1 base and J by 6 bases, and 8 bases separated the two germline ends. The CDR3 covers 14 residues. The origin of this receptor is a man older than 75 with active or convalescent COVID-19. The source material was peripheral blood. The chain recombines TRBV5-8 with TRBJ1-6; D remains unclear. The CDR3 reads CASSLYSGNSPLHF. In DNA form, the CDR3 reads TGTGCCAGCAGCTTGTACTCTGGTAATTCACCCCTCCACTTT.